Each of the 20 T cell receptor beta chains below was sequenced from the same sample in a study of cytomegalovirus exposure and HLA in healthy donors. Primers: 60 Vbeta forward and 13 Jbeta reverse. Produced via immunoSEQ multiplex PCR; TCRdb's table is partial and in-frame only. The table lists about 150,000 clones, around two thirds of them singletons. The sequenced sample consisted of PBMCs. The receptors here all came from a woman between 18 and 29 years old in good health and CMV-seronegative.

The chain links TRBV30 to TRBJ1-5; 8 positions match TRBD1. With V trimmed by 1 base and J by 4 bases, 3 bases remained unmatched. The CDR3 loop spans 14 amino acids. Germline V gene data show CDR1 as GTSNPN and CDR2 as SVGIG (reference sequence). DNA for the CDR3: TGTGCCTGGAGTGGACAGGGGACAAATCAGCCCCAGCATTTT. Translated, it gives CAWSGQGTNQPQHF.

This chain connects TRBV7-7 to TRBJ2-3; D remains ambiguous. From germline, CDR1 is SSHAT and CDR2 FNYEAQ (reference sequence). The V and J ends lost 6 bases and 0 bases respectively, with 7 bases between them. The CDR3 loop spans 13 amino acids. The CDR3 nucleotides are TGTGCCAGCAGTAAGAGCAGCACAGATACGCAGTATTTT. Translated, it gives CASSKSSTDTQYF.

This chain's CDR3 is CSVAGQGGNYGYTF. The CDR3 DNA sequence: TGCAGCGTAGCGGGACAGGGGGGCAACTATGGCTACACCTTC. This chain joins TRBV29-1 and TRBJ1-2; 11 bases are shared with TRBD1. The CDR3 covers 14 residues. The germline CDR1 and CDR2 sequences are SQVTM and ANQGSEA. Germline trimming cut 6 bases from V and 2 bases from J; bases unmatched to any gene: 5.

V is TRBV5-1 and J is TRBJ1-3, with 7 bases identical to TRBD1. The length of the CDR3 is 15 residues. The germline V gene encodes CDR1 SGHRS and CDR2 YFSETQ. The trim removed 3 bases at V and 0 bases at J, leaving 3 bases unmatched. The CDR3 sequence: CASSWTGGSGNTIYF. As DNA, the CDR3 is TGCGCCAGCAGCTGGACAGGAGGCTCTGGAAACACCATATATTTT. Looking up the rest from reference TRBV5-1 and TRBJ1-3 gives the full variable domain: KAGVTQTPRYLIKTRGQQVTLSCSPISGHRSVSWYQQTPGQGLQFLFEYFSETQRNKGNFPGRFSGRQFSNSRSEMNVSTLELGDSALYLCASSWTGGSGNTIYFGEGSWLTVV.

The chain recombines TRBV6-4 with TRBJ1-2; 7 bases are a match to TRBD1. Looked up from germline, CDR1 is MRHNA and CDR2 is SNTAGT. The ends lost 6 bases at V and 4 bases at J; junction bases unmatched: 11. This CDR3 has 15 amino acids. CDR3 DNA sequence: TGTGCCAGCAGCGCAGGGGGAGTAGGCCTCTATGGCTACACCTTC. Translation: CASSAGGVGLYGYTF.

The J gene is TRBJ1-3, the V gene TRBV15; D is possibly TRBD1 (6 bases). Trimming took 5 bases from V and 4 from J, leaving 18 bases between them. The CDR3 consists of 16 residues. Germline V gene lookup returns CDR1 LNHNV and CDR2 YYDKDF (reference sequence). CDR3 loop: CATSWSKRGTGNTIYF. The CDR3, as DNA: TGTGCCACCAGCTGGAGTAAAAGGGGGACGGGAAACACCATATATTTT.

The V and J genes are TRBV5-1 and TRBJ1-1; the D is unclear. Trimming removed 4 bases at V and 1 base at J, with 8 bases between. Germline CDR1 reads SGHRS; CDR2 reads YFSETQ. The CDR3 is 13 amino acids. The CDR3: CASSVDKNTEAFF. For the CDR3, the DNA is TGCGCCAGCAGCGTTGACAAGAACACTGAAGCTTTCTTT.

The rearrangement links TRBV11-3 to TRBJ2-7; 9 bases fit TRBD2. The CDR3 spans 15 residues. Trimming at V came to 2 bases and at J to 7 bases, leaving 9 bases not matched to a gene. From germline, CDR1 is SGHNT and CDR2 YENEEA. The CDR3 DNA follows: TGTGCCAGCAGCTTAAGTGGTAGCGGGAGAGGTGAGCAGTACGTC. As protein: CASSLSGSGRGEQYV.

This clone was observed a few times. The CDR3 spells CASSSRPRGEKLFF. The CDR3 bases are TGTGCCAGCAGTTCCCGACCACGGGGTGAAAAACTGTTTTTT. The chain has TRBV6-5 and TRBJ1-4; D is ambiguous. V lost 4 bases and J lost 7, with 13 bases in between. This CDR3 region has 14 residues. Per germline, CDR1 MNHEY and CDR2 SVGAGI.

V and J are TRBV5-1 and TRBJ1-1; D is perhaps TRBD1 (5 bases). Looked up from germline, CDR1 is SGHRS and CDR2 is YFSETQ. V gave up 0 bases and J gave up 1 base, with 13 bases separating them. This CDR3 spans 16 amino acids. The CDR3 DNA reads TGCGCCAGCAGCTTGGACGGGCGGGGGGAGAACACTGAAGCTTTCTTT. Its protein is CASSLDGRGENTEAFF.

This chain links TRBV5-3 with TRBJ1-1; maybe TRBD1 (6 bases). TRBV5-3 is placed among ORFs of uncertain function. This CDR3 region has 14 residues. Trimming removed 4 bases from V and 4 bases from J, with 14 bases in between. CDR3 bases: TGTGCCAGAAGCCCCCCGGTAGGGGGCACTGAAGCTTTCTTT. As protein: CARSPPVGGTEAFF.

This clone has only a few counts. The rearrangement uses TRBV5-1 and TRBJ1-1; unclear D gene. This CDR3 has 13 amino acids. In germline, CDR1 is SGHRS, CDR2 YFSETQ. Trimming removed 4 bases from V and 0 bases from J, with 7 bases in between. The DNA for the CDR3 is TGCGCCAGCAGCGACACGATGAACACTGAAGCTTTCTTT. Its protein product is CASSDTMNTEAFF.

V usage is TRBV10-3 and J usage is TRBJ1-1, with 9 bases aligning to TRBD1. CDR3 size: 15 residues. V shed 5 bases and J 2 bases; nucleotides not matched to a gene: 6. Germline-derived CDR1 and CDR2 are ENHRY and SYGVKD. This CDR3 is CAISNRDRDNTEAFF. The CDR3 bases are TGTGCCATCAGTAACCGGGACAGGGATAACACTGAAGCTTTCTTT.

The chain combines TRBV18 with TRBJ1-6; TRBD1 is a possible D gene (6 bases). The V gene lost 3 bases and the J gene lost 5 bases, with 11 bases spanning the gap. This CDR3 has 15 residues. CDR1 and CDR2 from the germline V gene are KGHSH and LQKENI. This chain's CDR3 is CASSPRTADNSPLHF. CDR3 bases: TGTGCCAGCTCACCGCGGACAGCCGATAATTCACCCCTCCACTTT.

The CDR3 spells CASSLGQGLNEKLFF. The DNA for the CDR3 is TGTGCCAGCAGCTTAGGACAGGGCCTTAATGAAAAACTGTTTTTT. V usage is TRBV13 and J usage is TRBJ1-4; D perhaps matches TRBD1 (6 bases). Germline assignment: CDR1 PRHDT and CDR2 FYEKMQ (reference sequence). CDR3 size: 15 residues. With 0 bases removed from V and 4 bases from J, the gap between germline ends came to 9 bases.

As for this clone: The same CDR3 also results from other DNA sequences found in this sample. The J gene is TRBJ2-5, the V gene TRBV7-9; D not certain. Germline V lookup: CDR1 SEHNR, CDR2 FQNEAQ (reference sequence). V lost 5 bases and J 4 bases, leaving 5 bases between the germline ends. The CDR3 totals 11 residues. The CDR3 coding sequence is TGTGCCAGCAGCATTATAGAGACCCAGTACTTC. Its protein is CASSIIETQYF.

The V call is TRBV6-1, the J call TRBJ2-5, with 8 bases that match TRBD2. The CDR3 runs 14 residues. Germline V gene data show CDR1 as MNHNS and CDR2 as SASEGT. V lost 7 bases and J lost 2; bases outside the gene matches: 6. The CDR3 is CASKGTRGQETQYF. The CDR3 bases are TGTGCCAGCAAGGGGACTAGAGGGCAAGAGACCCAGTACTTC.

The V and J genes are TRBV9 and TRBJ2-1; weak D call: TRBD2 (6 bases). The CDR3 has 14 amino acids. Germline CDR1 reads SGDLS; CDR2 reads YYNGEE. Trimming left V 4 bases short and J 12 bases short, with 20 bases between. The CDR3 is CASSPQWGLAMQFF. CDR3 DNA sequence: TGTGCCAGCAGCCCCCAGTGGGGACTCGCGATGCAGTTCTTC.

CDR3: CASSQDGLALNTGELFF. The CDR3 region has the DNA TGTGCCAGCAGCCAAGACGGGCTAGCTCTGAACACCGGGGAGCTGTTTTTT. The chain is built from TRBV14 and TRBJ2-2; a weak D match, TRBD2 (5 bases). V lost 0 bases to trimming and J lost 1 base, with 12 bases between them. Per the germline V gene, CDR1 is SGHDN and CDR2 is FVKESK. This CDR3 has 17 residues.

The chain recombines TRBV5-8 with TRBJ1-6; D unclear. Looked up from germline, CDR1 is SGHTS and CDR2 is YDEGEE. V was clipped by 3 bases and J by 1 base, with 14 bases between them. CDR3 length equals 17 residues. For the CDR3, the DNA is TGTGCCAGCAGCTCTGACGCCACAGAGTCCTATAATTCACCCCTCCACTTT. It specifies CASSSDATESYNSPLHF. The entire variable domain, with the rest obtained from reference TRBV5-8 and TRBJ1-6, is as follows: EAGVTQSPTHLIKTRGQQATLRCSPISGHTSVYWYQQALGLGLQFLLWYDEGEERNRGNFPPRFSGRQFPNYSSELNVNALELEDSALYLCASSSDATESYNSPLHFGNGTRLTVT.